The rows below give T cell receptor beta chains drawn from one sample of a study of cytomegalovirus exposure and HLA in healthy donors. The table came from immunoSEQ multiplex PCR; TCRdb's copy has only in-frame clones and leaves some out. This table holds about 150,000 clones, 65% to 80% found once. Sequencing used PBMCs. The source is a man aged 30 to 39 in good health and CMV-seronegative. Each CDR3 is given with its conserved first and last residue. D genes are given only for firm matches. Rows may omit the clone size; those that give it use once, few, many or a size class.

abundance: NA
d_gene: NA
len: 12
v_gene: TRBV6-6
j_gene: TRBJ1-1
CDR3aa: CASSTQGERAFF
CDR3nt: TGTGCCAGCAGCACACAGGGAGAGCGGGCTTTCTTT

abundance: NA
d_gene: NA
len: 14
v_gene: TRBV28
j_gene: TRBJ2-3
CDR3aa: CASSPRGHTDTQYF
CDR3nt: TGTGCCAGCAGTCCCCGCGGTCATACAGATACGCAGTATTTT

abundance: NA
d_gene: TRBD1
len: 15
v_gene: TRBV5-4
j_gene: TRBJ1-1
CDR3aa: CASSADRGGGTEAFF
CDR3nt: TGTGCCAGCAGCGCTGACAGGGGGGGTGGCACTGAAGCTTTCTTT

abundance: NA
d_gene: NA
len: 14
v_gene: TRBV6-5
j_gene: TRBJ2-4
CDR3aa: CASSYGLAKNIQYF
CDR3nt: TGTGCCAGCAGTTACGGCCTAGCCAAAAACATTCAGTACTTC

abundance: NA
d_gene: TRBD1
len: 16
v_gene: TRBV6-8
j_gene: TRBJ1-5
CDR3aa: CASQKNRGRVGQPQHF
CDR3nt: TGTGCCAGCCAAAAAAACAGGGGGCGCGTCGGTCAGCCCCAGCATTTT

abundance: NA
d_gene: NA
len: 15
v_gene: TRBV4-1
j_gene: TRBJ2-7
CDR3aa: CASSQERTSLSEQYF
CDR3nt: TGCGCCAGCAGCCAAGAACGAACTAGCTTGAGCGAGCAGTACTTC

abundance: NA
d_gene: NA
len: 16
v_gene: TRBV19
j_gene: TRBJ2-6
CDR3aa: CASIRTVDSGANVLTF
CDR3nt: TGTGCCAGTATACGGACAGTCGACTCTGGGGCCAACGTCCTGACTTTC

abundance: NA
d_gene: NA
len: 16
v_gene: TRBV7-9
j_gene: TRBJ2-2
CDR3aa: CASSFRGTSNTGELFF
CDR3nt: TGTGCCAGCAGCTTTCGCGGGACCTCGAACACCGGGGAGCTGTTTTTT

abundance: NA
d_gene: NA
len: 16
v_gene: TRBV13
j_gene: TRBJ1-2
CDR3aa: CASSAAAEAPWDGYTF
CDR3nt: TGTGCCAGCAGCGCCGCGGCGGAGGCCCCATGGGATGGCTACACCTTC

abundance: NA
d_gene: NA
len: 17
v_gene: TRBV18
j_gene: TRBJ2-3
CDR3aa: CASSPKRHSGLTDTQYF
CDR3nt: TGTGCCAGCTCACCTAAAAGACATAGCGGACTCACAGATACGCAGTATTTT

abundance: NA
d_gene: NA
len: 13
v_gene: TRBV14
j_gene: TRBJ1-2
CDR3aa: CASSQETGDGYTF
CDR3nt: TGTGCCAGCAGCCAAGAGACGGGGGATGGCTACACCTTC

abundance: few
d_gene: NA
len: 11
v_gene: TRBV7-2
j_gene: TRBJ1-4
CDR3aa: CASSNYEKLFF
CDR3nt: TGTGCCAGCAGCAACTATGAAAAACTGTTTTTT

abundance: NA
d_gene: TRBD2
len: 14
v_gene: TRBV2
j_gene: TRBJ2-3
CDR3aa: CASRPGLAGATQYF
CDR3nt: TGTGCCAGCAGACCCGGACTAGCGGGAGCTACGCAGTATTTT

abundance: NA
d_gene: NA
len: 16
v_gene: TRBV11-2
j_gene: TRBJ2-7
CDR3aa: CASSPLRGRPSYEQYF
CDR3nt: TGTGCCAGCAGCCCTCTTCGAGGGAGGCCCTCCTACGAGCAGTACTTC

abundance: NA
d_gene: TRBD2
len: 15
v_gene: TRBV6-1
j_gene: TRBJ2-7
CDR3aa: CASTLRAGGFYEQYF
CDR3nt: TGTGCCAGCACCCTCCGAGCGGGAGGTTTCTACGAGCAGTACTTC

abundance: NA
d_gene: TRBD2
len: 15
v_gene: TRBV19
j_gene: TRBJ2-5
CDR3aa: CASTLGLAGSETQYF
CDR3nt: TGTGCCAGTACCCTGGGACTAGCGGGATCGGAGACCCAGTACTTC

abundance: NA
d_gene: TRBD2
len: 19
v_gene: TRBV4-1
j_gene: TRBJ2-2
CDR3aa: CASSQDPRREISRTGELFF
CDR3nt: TGCGCCAGCAGCCAAGATCCCCGGCGGGAGATTAGTCGCACCGGGGAGCTGTTTTTT

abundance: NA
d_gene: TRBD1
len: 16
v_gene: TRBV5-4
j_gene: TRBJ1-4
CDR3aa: CASSDPPGQGAEKLFF
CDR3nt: TGTGCCAGCAGCGACCCGCCGGGACAGGGGGCTGAAAAACTGTTTTTT

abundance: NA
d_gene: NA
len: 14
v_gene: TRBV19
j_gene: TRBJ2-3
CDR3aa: CASSPPGVTDTQYF
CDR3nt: TGTGCCAGTAGTCCCCCCGGGGTCACAGATACGCAGTATTTT

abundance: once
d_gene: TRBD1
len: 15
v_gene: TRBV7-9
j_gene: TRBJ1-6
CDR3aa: CASSPGAQGNSPLHF
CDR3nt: TGTGCCAGCAGCCCCGGGGCACAGGGGAATTCACCCCTCCACTTT

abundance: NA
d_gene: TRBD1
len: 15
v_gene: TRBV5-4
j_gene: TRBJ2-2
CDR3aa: CASSGDRAGTGELFF
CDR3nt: TGTGCCAGCAGCGGGGACAGGGCAGGGACCGGGGAGCTGTTTTTT

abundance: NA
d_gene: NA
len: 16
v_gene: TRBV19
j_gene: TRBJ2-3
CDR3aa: CASSSPHRGGWNTQYF
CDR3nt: TGTGCCAGTAGTAGCCCCCACAGGGGGGGATGGAATACGCAGTATTTT

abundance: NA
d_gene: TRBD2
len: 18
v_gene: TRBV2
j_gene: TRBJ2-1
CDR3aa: CASSEGRTERGGSDEQFF
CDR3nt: TGTGCCAGCAGTGAAGGGCGGACAGAGCGGGGGGGCTCGGATGAGCAGTTCTTC

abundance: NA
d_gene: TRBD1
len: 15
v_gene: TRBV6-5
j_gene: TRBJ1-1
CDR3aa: CASSYRDTGGTEAFF
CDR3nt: TGTGCCAGCAGTTACCGGGACACAGGGGGGACTGAAGCTTTCTTT

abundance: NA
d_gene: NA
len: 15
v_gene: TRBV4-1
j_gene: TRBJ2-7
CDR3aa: CASSQAQKQTYEQYF
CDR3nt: TGCGCCAGCAGCCAAGCCCAAAAACAGACCTACGAGCAGTACTTC

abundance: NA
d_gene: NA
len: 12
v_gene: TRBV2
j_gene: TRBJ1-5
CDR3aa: CASSDRNQPQHF
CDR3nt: TGTGCCAGCAGTGACAGGAATCAGCCCCAGCATTTT

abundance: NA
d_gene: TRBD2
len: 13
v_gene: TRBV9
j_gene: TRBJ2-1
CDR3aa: CASGAGDRNEQFF
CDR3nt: TGTGCCAGTGGGGCGGGGGACCGCAATGAGCAGTTCTTC

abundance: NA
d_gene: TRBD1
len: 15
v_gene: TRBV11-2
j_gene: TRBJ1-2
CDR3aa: CASSLDDGTGYGYTF
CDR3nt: TGTGCCAGCAGCTTAGATGACGGGACAGGGTATGGCTACACCTTC

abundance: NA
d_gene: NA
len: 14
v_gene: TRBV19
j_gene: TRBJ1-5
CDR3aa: CASSQNRVNQPQHF
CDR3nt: TGTGCCAGTAGCCAAAACAGGGTCAATCAGCCCCAGCATTTT

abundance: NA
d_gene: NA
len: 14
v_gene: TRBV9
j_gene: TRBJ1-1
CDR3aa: CASSVGSTKAEAFF
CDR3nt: TGTGCCAGCAGCGTAGGCTCGACAAAGGCTGAAGCTTTCTTT

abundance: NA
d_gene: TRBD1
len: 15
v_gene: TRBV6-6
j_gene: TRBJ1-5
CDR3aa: CASNTGQAFNQPQHF
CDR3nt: TGTGCCAGCAATACGGGACAGGCCTTCAATCAGCCCCAGCATTTT

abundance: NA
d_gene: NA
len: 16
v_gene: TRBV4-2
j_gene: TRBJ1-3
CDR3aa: CASSQEPGSSGNTIYF
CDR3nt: TGTGCCAGCAGCCAAGAACCGGGAAGCTCTGGAAACACCATATATTTT

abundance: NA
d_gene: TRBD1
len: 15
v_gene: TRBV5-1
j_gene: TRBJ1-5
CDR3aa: CASSPGGTGGQPQHF
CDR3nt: TGCGCCAGCAGCCCGGGAGGTACAGGGGGTCAGCCCCAGCATTTT

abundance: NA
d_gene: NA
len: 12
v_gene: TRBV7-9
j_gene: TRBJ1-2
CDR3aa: CSSSQGHIGYTF
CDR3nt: TGTTCCAGCAGCCAGGGACACATTGGCTACACCTTC

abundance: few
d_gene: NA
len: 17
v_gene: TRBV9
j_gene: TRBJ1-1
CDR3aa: CASSAQGGPIRGTEAFF
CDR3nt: TGTGCCAGCAGCGCCCAAGGGGGTCCCATAAGGGGCACTGAAGCTTTCTTT

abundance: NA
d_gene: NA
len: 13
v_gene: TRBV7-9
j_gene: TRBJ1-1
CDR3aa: CASSWGGLTEAFF
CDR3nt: TGTGCCAGCAGCTGGGGGGGCCTCACTGAAGCTTTCTTT

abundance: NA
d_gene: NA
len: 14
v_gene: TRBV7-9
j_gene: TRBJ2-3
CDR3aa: CASLDTLMTDTQYF
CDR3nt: TGTGCCAGCTTGGACACTCTCATGACAGATACGCAGTATTTT

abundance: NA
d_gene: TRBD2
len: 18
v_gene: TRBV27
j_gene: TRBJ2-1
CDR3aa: CASGGLAGGIYSYNEQFF
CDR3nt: TGTGCCAGCGGGGGACTAGCGGGGGGGATATACTCCTACAATGAGCAGTTCTTC

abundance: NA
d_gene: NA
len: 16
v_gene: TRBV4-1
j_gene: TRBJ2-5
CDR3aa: CASSLSTGRRIGTQYF
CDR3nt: TGCGCCAGCAGCCTGTCAACAGGGCGGCGGATAGGGACCCAGTACTTC

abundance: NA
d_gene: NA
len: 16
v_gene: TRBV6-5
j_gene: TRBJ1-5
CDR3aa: CASSYPILQGNQPQHF
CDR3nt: TGTGCCAGCAGTTACCCTATCTTACAGGGAAATCAGCCCCAGCATTTT

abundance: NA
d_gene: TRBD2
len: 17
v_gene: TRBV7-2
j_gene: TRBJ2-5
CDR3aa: CASSRGWAGGPQETQYF
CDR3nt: TGTGCCAGCAGCCGCGGGTGGGCGGGAGGCCCCCAAGAGACCCAGTACTTC

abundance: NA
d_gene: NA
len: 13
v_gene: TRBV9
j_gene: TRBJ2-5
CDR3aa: CASSVALQETQYF
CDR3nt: TGTGCCAGCAGCGTAGCTCTGCAAGAGACCCAGTACTTC

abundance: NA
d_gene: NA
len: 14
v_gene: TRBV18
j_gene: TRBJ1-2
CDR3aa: CASSPGGTNYGYTF
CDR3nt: TGTGCCAGCTCACCGGGGGGAACTAACTATGGCTACACCTTC

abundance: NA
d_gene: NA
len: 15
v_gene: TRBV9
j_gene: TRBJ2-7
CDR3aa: CASSPSGHLSYEQYF
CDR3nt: TGTGCCAGCAGCCCCTCGGGACATCTCTCCTACGAGCAGTACTTC

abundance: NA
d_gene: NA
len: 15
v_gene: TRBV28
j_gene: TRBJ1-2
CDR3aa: CASSSIGAVPYGYTF
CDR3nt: TGTGCCAGCAGTTCCATAGGGGCGGTGCCCTATGGCTACACCTTC

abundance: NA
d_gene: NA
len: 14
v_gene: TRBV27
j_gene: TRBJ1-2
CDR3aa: CASKPQSGYPGYTF
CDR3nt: TGTGCCAGCAAACCTCAGTCAGGGTATCCTGGCTACACCTTC

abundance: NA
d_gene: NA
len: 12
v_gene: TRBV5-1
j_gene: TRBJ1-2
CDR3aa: CASSSQGYGYTF
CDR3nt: TGCGCCAGCAGCTCCCAGGGCTATGGCTACACCTTC

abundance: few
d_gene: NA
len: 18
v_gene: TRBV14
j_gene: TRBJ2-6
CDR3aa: CASSHRDTLYSGANVLTF
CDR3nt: TGTGCCAGCAGCCACCGGGACACCCTTTACTCTGGGGCCAACGTCCTGACTTTC

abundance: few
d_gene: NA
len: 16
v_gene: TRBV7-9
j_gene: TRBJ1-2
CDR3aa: CASSLGFRPQQGGYTF
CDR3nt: TGTGCCAGCAGCTTAGGTTTCCGACCTCAACAGGGTGGCTACACCTTC

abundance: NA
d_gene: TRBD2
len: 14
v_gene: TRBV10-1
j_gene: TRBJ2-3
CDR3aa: CASSLTREGDTQYF
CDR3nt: TGCGCCAGCAGCCTTACCCGGGAGGGAGATACGCAGTATTTT

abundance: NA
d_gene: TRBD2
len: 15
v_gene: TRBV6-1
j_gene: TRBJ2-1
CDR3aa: CASSEGGLAGNEQFF
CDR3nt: TGTGCCAGCAGTGAGGGGGGACTAGCGGGGAATGAGCAGTTCTTC

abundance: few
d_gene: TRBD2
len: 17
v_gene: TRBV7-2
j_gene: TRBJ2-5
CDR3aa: CASSLSLAGTGRETQYF
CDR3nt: TGTGCCAGCAGCTTAAGTCTAGCGGGAACCGGGAGAGAGACCCAGTACTTC

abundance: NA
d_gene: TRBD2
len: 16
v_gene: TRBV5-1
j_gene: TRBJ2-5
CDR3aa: CASSPGLAGGEETQYF
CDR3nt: TGCGCCAGCAGCCCGGGACTAGCGGGGGGTGAGGAGACCCAGTACTTC

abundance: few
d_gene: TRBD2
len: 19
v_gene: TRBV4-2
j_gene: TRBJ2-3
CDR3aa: CASSLRLAGGSDKRDTQYF
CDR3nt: TGTGCCAGCAGTCTGAGACTAGCGGGGGGATCCGATAAGAGAGATACGCAGTATTTT

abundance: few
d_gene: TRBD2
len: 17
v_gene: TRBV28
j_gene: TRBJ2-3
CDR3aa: CASSLYLLAGGRGTQYF
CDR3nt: TGTGCCAGCAGTTTATATCTACTAGCGGGGGGCCGGGGTACGCAGTATTTT